The 18 T cell receptor beta chains below come from one sample, sequenced in a study of response to subunit inactivated influenza vaccine. TCRdb re-called the RT-PCR reads with MiXCR, one entry per CDR3 protein. In the table there are hundreds of thousands of distinct CDR3 sequences, roughly 27% of which are singletons. Specimen: CD4+ T cells sorted from PBMCs, collected more than 4 days after vaccination. These receptors all come from a man in his fifties or sixties who received an inactivated influenza vaccine.

The chain recombines TRBV5-1 with TRBJ2-3; a possible D gene is TRBD2 (5 bases). Per germline, CDR1 SGHRS and CDR2 YFSETQ. The CDR3 runs to 15 residues. Trimming pared 4 bases from V and 1 base from J, leaving 13 bases between. CDR3 residues: CASSQADWGTDTQYF. The CDR3 nucleotides read TGCGCCAGCAGCCAAGCGGACTGGGGCACAGATACGCAGTATTTT.

This chain links TRBV20-1 with TRBJ2-7, with D unclear. Germline values: CDR1 DFQATT, CDR2 SNEGSKA (reference sequence). With 2 bases removed from V and 0 bases from J, the gap between germline ends came to 5 bases. The CDR3 contains 12 residues. CDR3 in DNA: TGCAGTGCTAGAAAGAGCTCCTACGAGCAGTACTTC. Translated, it gives CSARKSSYEQYF.

This clonotype showed up just a few times. V gene TRBV7-2 combines with J gene TRBJ2-1, with D maybe TRBD2 (5 bases). Trimming cost V 5 bases and J 4 bases, with 15 bases left between them. Per the germline V gene, CDR1 is SGHTA and CDR2 is FQGNSA. The CDR3 sequence is 15 residues long. CDR3 bases: TGTGCCAGCAGCCGGAGAAGAGGGTTTTACAATGAGCAGTTCTTC. It encodes CASSRRRGFYNEQFF.

This chain joins TRBV15 and TRBJ2-1; D might be TRBD2 (7 bases). Trimming left V 2 bases short and J 8 bases short, with 13 bases between. The CDR3 has 14 amino acids. Germline V gives CDR1 LNHNV, CDR2 YYDKDF (reference sequence). CDR3 bases: TGTGCCACCAGCAGATTAAAGGGGGGGCATGAGCAGTTCTTC. Translating gives CATSRLKGGHEQFF.

This clonotype was counted only a few times. This chain links TRBV20-1 with TRBJ2-1; 10 nucleotides match TRBD1. Germline loops: CDR1 DFQATT, CDR2 SNEGSKA (reference sequence). The CDR3 contains 14 residues. After removal of 4 bases from V and 9 bases from J, the junction contained 9 bases not matched to a gene. The CDR3 protein is CSANDRGPRGEQFF. CDR3 nucleotide sequence: TGCAGTGCTAATGACAGGGGGCCCCGTGGTGAGCAGTTCTTC.

In DNA form, the CDR3 reads TGCGCCAGCAGCCAACGGGGACACCTGCGATCGGAGGCCCTCCACTTT. Translating gives CASSQRGHLRSEALHF. This chain joins TRBV4-1 and TRBJ1-6, with D possibly being TRBD1 (6 bases). The CDR3 is 16 amino acids. Germline CDR1 and CDR2: MGHRA and YSYEKL. Between the trimmed V and J ends, which lost 2 bases and 14 bases, there was a span of 22 bases.

This clonotype was observed a handful of times. The V gene is TRBV12-3 or TRBV12-4, the J gene TRBJ2-7; unclear D gene. Trimming removed 6 bases at V and 2 bases at J, with 8 bases between. The CDR3 sequence is 12 residues long. The CDR3 nucleotides are TGTGCCAGCAGCTCTCGGACCTACGAGCAGTACTTC. It is translated as CASSSRTYEQYF.

V gene TRBV25-1 combines with J gene TRBJ2-1; D ambiguous. V was pared by 8 bases and J by 8 bases, with 19 bases between. CDR3 length equals 14 residues. Germline CDR1 and CDR2: MGHDK and SYGVNS. As DNA, the CDR3 is TGTGCCAGCTCTCTCAGTAGGGCTTCGGATGAGCAGTTCTTC. It yields the protein CASSLSRASDEQFF.

The chain uses TRBV28 and TRBJ1-1, with 7 bases identical to TRBD1. Germline V gene lookup returns CDR1 MDHEN and CDR2 SYDVKM. V shed 6 bases and J 11 bases; nucleotides not matched to a gene: 6. CDR3 length: 11 residues. CDR3 nucleotides: TGTGCCAGCAGACGAGCCAGGGGGGCTTTCTTT. Translation: CASRRARGAFF.

This clonotype was seen only a few times. The V and J genes are TRBV5-1 and TRBJ2-3; TRBD2 agrees at 8 bases. The CDR3 totals 14 residues. With V trimmed by 4 bases and J by 6 bases, 7 bases remained unmatched. In germline, CDR1 is SGHRS, CDR2 YFSETQ. The DNA of the CDR3 is TGCGCCAGCAGCCAGCGGGGGCCCGGGGATACGCAGTATTTT. It codes for CASSQRGPGDTQYF.

This clonotype appeared a few times. The chain's CDR3 is CSASQPLYNEQFF. CDR3 sequence (DNA): TGCAGTGCTAGTCAGCCACTGTACAATGAGCAGTTCTTC. The chain uses TRBV20-1 and TRBJ2-1; no reliable D call. The CDR3 contains 13 residues. Germline assignment: CDR1 DFQATT and CDR2 SNEGSKA (reference sequence). V was clipped by 3 bases and J by 4 bases, with 10 bases between them.

This clonotype turned up a few times. The rearrangement joins TRBV7-6 to TRBJ2-7; possible D gene TRBD2, 5 bases. The CDR3 length is 15 residues. With 5 bases removed from V and 0 bases from J, the gap between germline ends came to 14 bases. Germline CDR1 reads SGHVS; CDR2 reads FNYEAQ. CDR3 loop: CASSLGWESSYEQYF. CDR3 nucleotide sequence: TGTGCCAGCAGCCTAGGGTGGGAGAGCTCCTACGAGCAGTACTTC.

This chain connects TRBV10-3 to TRBJ2-3; the match to TRBD1 covers 10 bases. CDR3 length equals 12 residues. The trim removed 10 bases at V and 5 bases at J, leaving 3 bases unmatched. Germline V gene sequence: CDR1 ENHRY, CDR2 SYGVKD. The CDR3 bases are TGTGCCACGGGGACAGGGGAAGATACGCAGTATTTT. Amino acids: CATGTGEDTQYF.

The V and J genes are TRBV6-1 and TRBJ1-5; D is unresolved. Germline V CDR1 and CDR2: MNHNS, SASEGT. Trimming removed 6 bases from V and 6 bases from J, with 9 bases in between. The CDR3 spans 12 residues. CDR3 protein: CASRPLSQPQHF. CDR3 nucleotides: TGTGCCAGCAGGCCCTTAAGTCAGCCCCAGCATTTT.

This clonotype was seen only a few times. The chain joins TRBV7-8 to TRBJ2-1; TRBD1 matches 8 bases. CDR3 length: 15 amino acids. Germline lookup yields CDR1 SGHVS and CDR2 FQNEAQ. After removal of 1 base from V and 7 bases from J, the junction contained 6 bases not matched to a gene. The CDR3 protein is CASSLDGTGTNEQFF. The CDR3, as DNA: TGTGCCAGCAGCTTAGATGGGACAGGTACAAATGAGCAGTTCTTC.

The chain links TRBV11-2 to TRBJ2-1; a weak D match, TRBD2 (7 bases). From germline, CDR1 is SGHAT and CDR2 FQNNGV. V lost 0 bases to trimming and J lost 7 bases, with 19 bases between them. There are 17 residues in the CDR3. CDR3 in DNA: TGTGCCAGCAGCTTAGAACGCGGGGGCCAAGGGGTAAATGAGCAGTTCTTC. As protein: CASSLERGGQGVNEQFF.

The gene calls are TRBV5-1 and TRBJ1-1, with a possible D match to TRBD1 (5 bases). CDR1 is SGHRS and CDR2 is YFSETQ in the germline V gene. Trimming took 0 bases from V and 0 from J, leaving 9 bases between them. This CDR3 has 15 amino acids. CDR3 in amino acids: CASSLVGGMNTEAFF. The CDR3, as DNA: TGCGCCAGCAGCTTGGTTGGGGGGATGAACACTGAAGCTTTCTTT.

V gene TRBV20-1 combines with J gene TRBJ2-1, with TRBD2 matching over 14 bases. In germline, CDR1 is DFQATT, CDR2 SNEGSKA (reference sequence). The ends lost 1 base at V and 6 bases at J; junction bases unmatched: 5. The length of the CDR3 is 16 residues. This CDR3 is CSARALGLAGVNEQFF. DNA of the CDR3: TGCAGTGCTAGAGCTCTGGGACTAGCGGGAGTCAATGAGCAGTTCTTC.